One and the same sample provided the 10 T cell receptor beta chains below, sequenced in a study of CD8 T cells in Susac syndrome. Reverse transcription of roughly 0.45 to 1 ug RNA was carried out with random hexamers. TCRdb re-analysed the immunoSEQ multiplex PCR reads in MiXCR, keeping a single row per CDR3 protein. The sample contains approximately 190,000 distinct CDR3 sequences, 75% to 95% of which appear only once. The source material was CD4+ T cells from PBMCs. These receptors came from a human donor with Susac syndrome.

This chain links TRBV7-6 with TRBJ2-5; no reliable D call. Trimming left V 5 bases short and J 4 bases short, with 14 bases between. This CDR3 is 14 amino acids long. CDR1 and CDR2 from the germline V gene are SGHVS and FNYEAQ. The CDR3 DNA follows: TGTGCCAGCAGCCCCTCGGTCAGGAGAGAGACCCAGTACTTC. Translating gives CASSPSVRRETQYF.

The chain joins TRBV20-1 to TRBJ2-5; TRBD2 agrees at 7 bases. The CDR3 is 13 amino acids. Germline V gene data show CDR1 as DFQATT and CDR2 as SNEGSKA (reference sequence). CDR3 sequence reads: CSPLAAYQETQYF. DNA for the CDR3: TGCTCTCCCCTAGCGGCATATCAAGAGACCCAGTACTTC.

This chain joins TRBV7-9 and TRBJ2-3, with D perhaps matching TRBD1 (6 bases). Trimming took off 6 bases at V and 0 bases at J, with 10 bases between the two ends. Germline V gene sequence: CDR1 SEHNR, CDR2 FQNEAQ (reference sequence). CDR3 size: 14 residues. Here the CDR3 DNA reads TGTGCCAGCAGTTTTGGACAGAGCACAGATACGCAGTATTTT. Protein: CASSFGQSTDTQYF.

This clonotype has just a few counts. The chain employs TRBV7-9 and TRBJ2-5, with D maybe TRBD2 (5 bases). There are 13 residues in the CDR3. Germline CDR1 SEHNR, CDR2 FQNEAQ (reference sequence). V lost 0 bases and J 5 bases, leaving 7 bases between the germline ends. Here the CDR3 DNA reads TGTGCCAGCAGCTTAGCGTCGGGGGAGACCCAGTACTTC. This codes for CASSLASGETQYF. Full variable domain (remainder filled in from reference TRBV7-9 and TRBJ2-5): DTGVSQNPRHKITKRGQNVTFRCDPISEHNRLYWYRQTLGQGPEFLTYFQNEAQLEKSRLLSDRFSAERPKGSFSTLEIQRTEQGDSAMYLCASSLASGETQYFGPGTRLLVL.

V is TRBV12-3 or TRBV12-4 and J is TRBJ2-7; D is undetermined. CDR3 length: 14 amino acids. The V end was cut by 3 bases, the J end by 6 bases, with 15 bases between. CDR3 amino acids: CASSLRRQMTEQYF. CDR3 bases: TGTGCCAGCAGTTTGCGGCGGCAAATGACCGAGCAGTACTTC.

V usage is TRBV27 and J usage is TRBJ1-5; a weak D match, TRBD1 (6 bases). The length of the CDR3 is 16 residues. With 6 bases removed from V and 6 bases from J, the gap between germline ends came to 21 bases. From germline, CDR1 is MNHEY and CDR2 SMNVEV (reference sequence). CDR3 in amino acids: CASRSYDQGQAQPQHF. The CDR3 DNA sequence: TGTGCCAGCAGATCTTATGATCAGGGGCAAGCTCAGCCCCAGCATTTT.

CDR3 nucleotide sequence: TGTGCCAGCAGAGGGACAGGGGTCGGGGAGCTGTTTTTT. Residues: CASRGTGVGELFF. The gene calls are TRBV2 and TRBJ2-2; 10 nucleotides match TRBD1. In germline, CDR1 is SNHLY, CDR2 FYNNEI. This CDR3 has 13 residues. The V gene end was trimmed by 6 bases and the J gene end by 7 bases; junction bases not matched to a gene: 2.

The chain is built from TRBV5-1 and TRBJ2-1; D is uncertain. V lost 5 bases, J lost 3 bases, and 12 bases lay in between. The CDR3 totals 14 residues. From germline, CDR1 is SGHRS and CDR2 YFSETQ. The CDR3 loop reads CASRGGGNYNEQFF. CDR3 DNA sequence: TGCGCCAGCAGGGGCGGCGGAAACTACAATGAGCAGTTCTTC.

The rearrangement links TRBV11-1 to TRBJ1-2, with 7 bases lining up with TRBD1. V was pared by 2 bases and J by 5 bases, with 23 bases of the junction left unmatched. The CDR3 runs 20 residues. Germline assignment: CDR1 SGHAT and CDR2 FQDESV (reference sequence). In DNA, the CDR3 is TGTGCCAGCAGCTTATTGGGTGTAGAGGGGGCCGAGAAACTCCTTTATGGCTACACCTTC. It specifies CASSLLGVEGAEKLLYGYTF. The complete variable domain, with remaining parts taken from reference TRBV11-1 and TRBJ1-2, reads EAEVAQSPRYKITEKSQAVAFWCDPISGHATLYWYRQILGQGPELLVQFQDESVVDDSQLPKDRFSAERLKGVDSTLKIQPAELGDSAMYLCASSLLGVEGAEKLLYGYTFGSGTRLTVV.

The chain recombines TRBV6-5 with TRBJ1-1, with D uncertain. Germline V CDR1 and CDR2: MNHEY, SVGAGI. This CDR3 has 15 amino acids. V was clipped by 7 bases and J by 0 bases, with 15 bases between them. CDR3 region: CASTPTVRLNTEAFF. The DNA for the CDR3 is TGTGCCAGCACCCCGACTGTGAGACTGAACACTGAAGCTTTCTTT.